These 4 T cell receptor beta chains share one sample of origin, sequenced in a study of blood T cell repertoires in COVID-19. The table came from immunoSEQ multiplex PCR; TCRdb's copy has only in-frame clones and leaves some out. This table has around 250,000 clones, around 80% appearing once. The sample taken for sequencing was PBMCs or T cells enriched from blood (not recorded which). The receptors shown here come from a middle-aged man who had recovered from COVID-19.

This chain joins TRBV7-2 and TRBJ2-1; 14 positions match TRBD2. Germline trimming cut 3 bases from V and 7 bases from J; bases unmatched to any gene: 5. CDR1 is SGHTA, CDR2 FQGNSA, per germline. The CDR3 has 16 amino acids. CDR3: CASSLFGTSGRNEQFF. The CDR3 DNA is TGTGCCAGCAGCTTGTTTGGGACTAGCGGGAGAAATGAGCAGTTCTTC. Looking up the rest from reference TRBV7-2 and TRBJ2-1 gives the full variable domain: GAGVSQSPSNKVTEKGKDVELRCDPISGHTALYWYRQSLGQGLEFLIYFQGNSAPDKSGLPSDRFSAERTGGSVSTLTIQRTQQEDSAVYLCASSLFGTSGRNEQFFGPGTRLTVL.

The chain uses TRBV21-1 and TRBJ2-1; TRBD1, the table's D call, lacks a check against the DNA. TRBV21-1 is an annotated pseudogene. The CDR3 covers 16 residues. CDR3 in DNA: TGTGCCAGCAGCAAAGAGGCGACATGGTCCCACAATGAGCAGTTCTTC. This sequence encodes CASSKEATWSHNEQFF.

The rearrangement uses TRBV9 and TRBJ2-7; 12 positions match TRBD2. In germline, CDR1 is SGDLS, CDR2 YYNGEE. The V and J ends lost 3 bases and 5 bases, in that order; junction bases with no gene match: 6. The CDR3 contains 15 residues. The CDR3 coding sequence is TGTGCCAGCAGCGAGCTAGCGGGGGGGCTCAACGAGCAGTACTTC. It encodes CASSELAGGLNEQYF.

Notes on this clone: This sample also contains other DNA sequences that code for the same CDR3. The chain links TRBV6-4 to TRBJ1-5; D not resolved. CDR1 is MRHNA and CDR2 is SNTAGT in the germline V gene. CDR3 length equals 13 residues. The V and J ends lost 5 bases and 3 bases respectively, with 8 bases between them. DNA of the CDR3: TGTGCCAGCAGTACCCAACTCAATCAGCCCCAGCATTTT. This codes for CASSTQLNQPQHF.